This T cell receptor (beta chain) was identified in a study of OX40 agonist ivuxolimab in advanced cancers. About the study: With ivuxolimab, an agonistic anti-OX40 (CD134) antibody, patients were treated. Patients received intravenous ivuxolimab every 2 weeks at 0.01 to 10 mg/kg.

The germline CDR1 and CDR2 sequences are LNHDA and SQIVND (reference sequence). After removal of 6 bases from V and 3 bases from J, the junction contained 8 bases not matched to a gene. The length of the CDR3 is 15 residues. Only in-frame clones appear in the TCRdb table, and some are missing; sequencing was by immunoSEQ multiplex PCR. This table holds 95,000 to 150,000 clones, 92% found once. In its sample, this clone was seen once. This rearrangement joins TRBV19 to TRBJ2-5; TRBD1 matches 9 bases. The specimen comprised CD4+ or CD8+ T cells sorted from blood, sampled in a trial of the OX40 agonist ivuxolimab. The TCR originated in an adult with an advanced solid tumor such as melanoma, head and neck, liver or kidney cancer. The CDR3 reads CASRSTGGIKETQYF. CDR3 bases: TGTGCCAGTAGGTCGACAGGGGGGATTAAAGAGACCCAGTACTTC. The full variable domain, in which reference TRBV19 and TRBJ2-5 provide the parts outside the CDR3, is DGGITQSPKYLFRKEGQNVTLSCEQNLNHDAMYWYRQDPGQGLRLIYYSQIVNDFQKGDIAEGYSVSREKKESFPLTVTSAQKNPTAFYLCASRSTGGIKETQYFGPGTRLLVL.